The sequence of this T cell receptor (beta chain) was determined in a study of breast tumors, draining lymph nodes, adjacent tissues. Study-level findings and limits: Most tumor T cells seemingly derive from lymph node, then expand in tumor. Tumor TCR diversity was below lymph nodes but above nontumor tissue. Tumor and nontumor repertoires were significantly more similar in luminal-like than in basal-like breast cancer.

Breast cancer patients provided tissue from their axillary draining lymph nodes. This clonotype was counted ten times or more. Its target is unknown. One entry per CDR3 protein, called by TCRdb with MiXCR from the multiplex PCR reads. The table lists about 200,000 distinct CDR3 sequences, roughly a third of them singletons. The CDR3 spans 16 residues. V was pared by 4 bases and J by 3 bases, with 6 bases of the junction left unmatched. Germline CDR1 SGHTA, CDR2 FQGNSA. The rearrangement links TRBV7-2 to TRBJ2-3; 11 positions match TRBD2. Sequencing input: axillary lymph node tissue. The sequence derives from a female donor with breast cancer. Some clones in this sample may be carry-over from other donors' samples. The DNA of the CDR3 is TGTGCCAGCAGCTCCTTAGCGGGGGGGCGTACAGATACGCAGTATTTT. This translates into CASSSLAGGRTDTQYF.